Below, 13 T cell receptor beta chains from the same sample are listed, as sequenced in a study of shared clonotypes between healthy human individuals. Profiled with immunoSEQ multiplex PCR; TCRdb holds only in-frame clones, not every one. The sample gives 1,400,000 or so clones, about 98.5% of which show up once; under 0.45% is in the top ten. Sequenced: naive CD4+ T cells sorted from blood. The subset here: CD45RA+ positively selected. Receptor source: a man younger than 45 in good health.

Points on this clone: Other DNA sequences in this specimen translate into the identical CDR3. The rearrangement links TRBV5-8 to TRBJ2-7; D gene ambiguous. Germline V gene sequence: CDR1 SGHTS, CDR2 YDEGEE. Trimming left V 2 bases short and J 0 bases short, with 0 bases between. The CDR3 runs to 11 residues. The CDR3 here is CASSFSYEQYF. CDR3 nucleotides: TGTGCCAGCAGCTTCTCCTACGAGCAGTACTTC.

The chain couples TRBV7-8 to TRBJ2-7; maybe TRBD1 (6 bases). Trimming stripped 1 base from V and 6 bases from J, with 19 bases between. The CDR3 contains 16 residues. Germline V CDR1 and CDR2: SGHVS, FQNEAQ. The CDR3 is CASSLGSGTPDPEQYF. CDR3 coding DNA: TGTGCCAGCAGCTTAGGATCGGGGACACCGGATCCCGAGCAGTACTTC. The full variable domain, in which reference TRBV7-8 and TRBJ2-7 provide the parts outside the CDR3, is GAGVSQSPRYKVAKRGQDVALRCDPISGHVSLFWYQQALGQGPEFLTYFQNEAQLDKSGLPSDRFFAERPEGSVSTLKIQRTQQEDSAVYLCASSLGSGTPDPEQYFGPGTRLTVT.

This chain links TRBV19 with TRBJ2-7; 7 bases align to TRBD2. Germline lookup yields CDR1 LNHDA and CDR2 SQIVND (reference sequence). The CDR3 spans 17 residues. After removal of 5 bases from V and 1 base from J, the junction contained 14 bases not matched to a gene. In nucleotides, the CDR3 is TGTGCCAGTAGTCTCTTTTCTAGCGGCCAGACATCCTACGAGCAGTACTTC. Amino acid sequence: CASSLFSSGQTSYEQYF.

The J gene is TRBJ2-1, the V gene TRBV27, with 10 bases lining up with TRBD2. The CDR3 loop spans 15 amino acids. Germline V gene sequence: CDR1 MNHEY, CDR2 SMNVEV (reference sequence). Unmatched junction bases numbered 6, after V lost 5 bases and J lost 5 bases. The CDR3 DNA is TGTGCCAGCAGTAACCGACTAGCGGGTGACAATGAGCAGTTCTTC. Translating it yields CASSNRLAGDNEQFF.

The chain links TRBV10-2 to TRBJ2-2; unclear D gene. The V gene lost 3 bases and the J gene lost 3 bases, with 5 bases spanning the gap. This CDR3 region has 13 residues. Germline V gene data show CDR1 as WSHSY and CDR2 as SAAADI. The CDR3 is CASSESHTGELFF. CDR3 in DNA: TGCGCCAGCAGTGAATCCCACACCGGGGAGCTGTTTTTT.

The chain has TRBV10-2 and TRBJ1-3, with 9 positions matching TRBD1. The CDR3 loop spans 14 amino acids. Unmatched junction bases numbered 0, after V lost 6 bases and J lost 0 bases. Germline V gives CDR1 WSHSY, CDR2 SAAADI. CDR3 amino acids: CASRTGGSGNTIYF. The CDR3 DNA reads TGCGCCAGCAGGACAGGGGGCTCTGGAAACACCATATATTTT.

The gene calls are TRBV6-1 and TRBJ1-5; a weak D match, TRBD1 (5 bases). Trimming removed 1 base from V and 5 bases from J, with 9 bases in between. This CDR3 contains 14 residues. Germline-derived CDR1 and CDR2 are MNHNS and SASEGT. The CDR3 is CASSEGGSYQPQHF. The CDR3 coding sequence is TGTGCCAGCAGTGAAGGGGGGTCGTATCAGCCCCAGCATTTT.

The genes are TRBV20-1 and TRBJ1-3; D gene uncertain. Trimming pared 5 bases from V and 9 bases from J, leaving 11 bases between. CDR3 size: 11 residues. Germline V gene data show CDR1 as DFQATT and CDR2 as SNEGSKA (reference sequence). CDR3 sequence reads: CSARDRVTIYF. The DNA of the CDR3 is TGCAGTGCTCGCGACCGCGTCACCATATATTTT.

The chain's CDR3 is CASSHYNEQFF. For the CDR3, the DNA is TGCGCCAGCAGCCATTACAATGAGCAGTTCTTC. The rearrangement joins TRBV4-1 to TRBJ2-1, with unresolved D. CDR3 size: 11 residues. The germline gives CDR1 MGHRA, CDR2 YSYEKL. V shed 3 bases and J shed 4 bases, with 1 base lying between them.

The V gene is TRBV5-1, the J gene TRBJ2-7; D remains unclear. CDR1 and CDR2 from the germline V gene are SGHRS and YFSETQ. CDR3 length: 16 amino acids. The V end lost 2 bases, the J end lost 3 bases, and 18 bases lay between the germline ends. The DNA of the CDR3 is TGCGCCAGCAGCTTTATCCCGGCTAGTGACATCTACGAGCAGTACTTC. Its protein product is CASSFIPASDIYEQYF.

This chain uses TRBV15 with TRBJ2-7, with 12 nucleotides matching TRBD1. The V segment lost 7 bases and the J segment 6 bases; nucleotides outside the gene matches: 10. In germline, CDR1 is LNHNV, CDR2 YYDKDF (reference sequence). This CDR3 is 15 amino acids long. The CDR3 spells CATTSGQGAWGEQYF. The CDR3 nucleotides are TGTGCCACCACTTCGGGACAGGGGGCTTGGGGCGAGCAGTACTTC.

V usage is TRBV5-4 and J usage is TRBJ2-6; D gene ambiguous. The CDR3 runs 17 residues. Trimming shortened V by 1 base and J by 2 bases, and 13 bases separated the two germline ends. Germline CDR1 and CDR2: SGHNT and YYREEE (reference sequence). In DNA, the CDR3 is TGTGCCAGCAGCTTGTCAGGCTGGAATACTGGGGCCAACGTCCTGACTTTC. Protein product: CASSLSGWNTGANVLTF.

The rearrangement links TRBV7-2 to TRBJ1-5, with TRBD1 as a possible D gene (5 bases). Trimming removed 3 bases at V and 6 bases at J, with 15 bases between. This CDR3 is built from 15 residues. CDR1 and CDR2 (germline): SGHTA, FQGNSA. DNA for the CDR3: TGTGCCAGCAGCTTGCACGGGGGTGGGGGTCAGCCCCAGCATTTT. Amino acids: CASSLHGGGGQPQHF.